This paragraph covers one T cell receptor beta chain sequence. The antigen remains undetermined. These data originate in a study of response to subunit inactivated influenza vaccine. Study-level results: That few new T cells are recruited by each seasonal influenza vaccination was the authors' suggestion.

The CDR3 covers 11 residues. CDR1 is SGHTA and CDR2 is FQGNSA in the germline V gene. Trimming stripped 3 bases from V and 6 bases from J, with 6 bases between. TCRdb itself ran the RT-PCR reads through MiXCR, one entry per CDR3 protein. This sample has under 550,000 distinct CDR3 sequences, with roughly 7.9% found just once. Sequenced material: PBMCs from blood, taken approximately 25 months after vaccination. J is TRBJ2-7 and V is TRBV7-2; D not resolved. The source is a man aged 50 to 75 who received an inactivated influenza vaccine. CDR3 amino acids: CASSFRAEQYF. CDR3 in DNA: TGTGCCAGCAGCTTCCGGGCCGAGCAGTACTTC.